The following is a T cell receptor (beta chain) sequence with its context. No antigen is known for it. Caucasian adults residing in Nashville, Tennessee made up all the donors. This sample stems from a study of shared clonotypes between healthy human individuals. Study-wide context: Contributing individuals were two females and a few males aged 18 to 49. Study-wide findings and caveats: Since donors were few, the genetic and exposure-history diversity represented was limited. Relative to their counterparts shared across all four donors, non-shared clonotypes exhibited diminished generation probabilities.

CDR3 length: 16 residues. Unmatched junction bases numbered 3, after V lost 0 bases and J lost 0 bases. Germline V CDR1 and CDR2: GTSNPN, SVGIG (reference sequence). Sequencing was performed with immunoSEQ multiplex PCR; in TCRdb, only in-frame clones are kept and a portion is missing. The sample shows approximately 1,500,000 clones, 96% of them seen only once. The sequenced sample was naive CD4+ T cells sorted from blood. Indicated subset: CD45RA+ positively selected. The sequence was collected from a man aged 30-40 years in good health. V usage is TRBV30 and J usage is TRBJ2-1; 9 bases agree with TRBD2. CDR3 bases: TGTGCCTGGAGTGTCTGGACTAGCGACTCCTACAATGAGCAGTTCTTC. Translating it yields CAWSVWTSDSYNEQFF.